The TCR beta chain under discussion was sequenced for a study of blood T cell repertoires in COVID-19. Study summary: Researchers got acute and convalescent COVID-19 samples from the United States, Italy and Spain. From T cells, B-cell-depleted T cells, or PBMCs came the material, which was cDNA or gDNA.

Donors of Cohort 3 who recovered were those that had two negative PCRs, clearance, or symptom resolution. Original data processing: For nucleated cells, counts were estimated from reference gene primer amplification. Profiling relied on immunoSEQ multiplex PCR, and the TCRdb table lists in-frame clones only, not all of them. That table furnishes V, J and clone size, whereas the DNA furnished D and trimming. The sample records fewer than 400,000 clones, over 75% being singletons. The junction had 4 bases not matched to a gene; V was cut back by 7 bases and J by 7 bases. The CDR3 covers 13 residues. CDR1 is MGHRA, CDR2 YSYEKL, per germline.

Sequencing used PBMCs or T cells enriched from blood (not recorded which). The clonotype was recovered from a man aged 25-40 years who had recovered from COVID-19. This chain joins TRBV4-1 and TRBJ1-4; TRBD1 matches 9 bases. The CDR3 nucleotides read TGCGCCAGCACCCTGACAGGGGGTGAAAAACTGTTTTTT. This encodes CASTLTGGEKLFF.